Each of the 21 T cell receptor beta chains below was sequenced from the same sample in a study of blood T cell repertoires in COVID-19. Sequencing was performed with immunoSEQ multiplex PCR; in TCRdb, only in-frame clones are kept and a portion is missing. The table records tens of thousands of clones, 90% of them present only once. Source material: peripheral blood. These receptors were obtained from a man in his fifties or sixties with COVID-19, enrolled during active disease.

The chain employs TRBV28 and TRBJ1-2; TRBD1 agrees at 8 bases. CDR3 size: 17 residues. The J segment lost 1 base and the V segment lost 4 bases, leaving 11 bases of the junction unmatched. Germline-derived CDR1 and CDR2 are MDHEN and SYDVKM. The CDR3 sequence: CASSSQLGQGYNYGYTF. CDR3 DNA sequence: TGTGCCAGCAGTTCGCAGCTCGGACAGGGTTATAACTATGGCTACACCTTC.

CDR3 in amino acids: CSVEAGSDTQYF. CDR3 sequence (DNA): TGCAGCGTTGAAGCAGGGTCCGATACGCAGTATTTT. The rearrangement uses TRBV29-1 and TRBJ2-3; TRBD1 is a possible D gene (5 bases). The CDR3 is made up of 12 amino acids. CDR1 and CDR2 (germline): SQVTM, ANQGSEA. V was trimmed by 1 base and J by 6 bases, leaving 8 bases between them.

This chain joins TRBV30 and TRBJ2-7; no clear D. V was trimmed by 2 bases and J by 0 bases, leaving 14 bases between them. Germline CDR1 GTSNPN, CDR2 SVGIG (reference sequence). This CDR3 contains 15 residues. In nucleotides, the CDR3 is TGTGCCTGGAGTCTCGGTGTACTTAGCTCCTACGAGCAGTACTTC. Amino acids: CAWSLGVLSSYEQYF.

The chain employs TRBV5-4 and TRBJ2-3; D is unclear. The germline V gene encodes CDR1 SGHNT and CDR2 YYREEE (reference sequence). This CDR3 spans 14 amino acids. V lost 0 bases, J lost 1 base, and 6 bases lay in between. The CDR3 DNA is TGTGCCAGCAGCTTGGACAGACGCACAGATACGCAGTATTTT. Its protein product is CASSLDRRTDTQYF.

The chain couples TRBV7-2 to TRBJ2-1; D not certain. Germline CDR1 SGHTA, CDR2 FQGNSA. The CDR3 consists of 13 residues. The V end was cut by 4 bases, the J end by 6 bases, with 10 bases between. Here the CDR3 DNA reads TGTGCCAGCAGCTCCACTTCGGGCAATGAGCAGTTCTTC. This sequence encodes CASSSTSGNEQFF.

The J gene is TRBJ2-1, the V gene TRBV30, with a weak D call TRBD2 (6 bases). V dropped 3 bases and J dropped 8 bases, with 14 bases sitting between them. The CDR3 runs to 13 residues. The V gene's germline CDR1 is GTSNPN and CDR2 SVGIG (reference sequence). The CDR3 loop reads CAWSRGSGHEQFF. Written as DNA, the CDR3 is TGTGCCTGGAGCCGGGGGTCCGGCCATGAGCAGTTCTTC. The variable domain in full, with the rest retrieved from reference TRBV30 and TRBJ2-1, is SQTIHQWPATLVQPVGSPLSLECTVEGTSNPNLYWYRQAAGRGLQLLFYSVGIGQISSEVPQNLSASRPQDRQFILSSKKLLLSDSGFYLCAWSRGSGHEQFFGPGTRLTVL.

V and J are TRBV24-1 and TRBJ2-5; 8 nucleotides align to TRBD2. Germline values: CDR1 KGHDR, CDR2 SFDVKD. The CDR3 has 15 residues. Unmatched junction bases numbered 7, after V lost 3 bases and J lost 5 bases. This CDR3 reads CATSDPRGGGETQYF. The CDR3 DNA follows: TGTGCCACCAGTGATCCCCGGGGCGGGGGGGAGACCCAGTACTTC.

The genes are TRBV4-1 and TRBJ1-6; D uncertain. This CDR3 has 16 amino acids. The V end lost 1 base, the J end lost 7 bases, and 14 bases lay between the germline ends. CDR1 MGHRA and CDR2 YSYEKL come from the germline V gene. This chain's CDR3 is CASSQVTGSRNSPLHF. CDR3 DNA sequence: TGCGCCAGCAGCCAAGTCACCGGGAGTCGGAATTCACCCCTCCACTTT.

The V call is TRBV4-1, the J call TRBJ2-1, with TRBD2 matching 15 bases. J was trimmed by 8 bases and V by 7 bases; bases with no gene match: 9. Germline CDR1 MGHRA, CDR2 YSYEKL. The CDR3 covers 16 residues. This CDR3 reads CASTPGTSGRFDEQFF. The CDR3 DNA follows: TGCGCCAGCACCCCAGGGACTAGCGGGAGGTTCGATGAGCAGTTCTTC.

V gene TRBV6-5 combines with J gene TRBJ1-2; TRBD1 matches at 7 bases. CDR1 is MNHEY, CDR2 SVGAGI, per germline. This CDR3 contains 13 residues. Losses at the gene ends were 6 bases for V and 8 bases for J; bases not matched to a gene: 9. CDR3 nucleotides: TGTGCCAGCAGCATAGACAGGGCCAGCGGCTACACCTTC. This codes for CASSIDRASGYTF.

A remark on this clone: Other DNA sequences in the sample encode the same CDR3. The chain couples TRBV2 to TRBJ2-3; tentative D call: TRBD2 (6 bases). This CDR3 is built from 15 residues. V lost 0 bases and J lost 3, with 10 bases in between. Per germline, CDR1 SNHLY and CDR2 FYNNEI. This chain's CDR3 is CASSEALGGTDTQYF. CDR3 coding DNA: TGTGCCAGCAGTGAAGCGCTGGGAGGAACAGATACGCAGTATTTT.

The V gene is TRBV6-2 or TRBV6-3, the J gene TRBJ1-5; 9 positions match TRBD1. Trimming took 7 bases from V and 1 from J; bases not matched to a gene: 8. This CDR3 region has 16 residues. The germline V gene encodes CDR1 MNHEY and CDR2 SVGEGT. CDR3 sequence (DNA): TGTGCCAGCACCCCCGGGACAGGGAGCAGCAATCAGCCCCAGCATTTT. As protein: CASTPGTGSSNQPQHF.

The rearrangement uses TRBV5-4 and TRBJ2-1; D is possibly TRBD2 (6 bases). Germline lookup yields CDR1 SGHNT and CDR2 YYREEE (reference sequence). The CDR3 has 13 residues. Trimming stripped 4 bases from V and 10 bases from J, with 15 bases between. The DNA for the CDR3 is TGTGCCAGCAGCCCAGATAATAGCGGAGAGCAGTTCTTC. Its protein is CASSPDNSGEQFF.

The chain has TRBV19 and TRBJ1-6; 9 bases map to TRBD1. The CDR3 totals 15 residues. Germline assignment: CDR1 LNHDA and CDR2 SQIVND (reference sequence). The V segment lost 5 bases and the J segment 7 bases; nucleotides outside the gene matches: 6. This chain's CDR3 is CASSVPTGGNSPLHF. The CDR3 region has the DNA TGTGCCAGTAGTGTACCGACAGGGGGAAATTCACCCCTCCACTTT.

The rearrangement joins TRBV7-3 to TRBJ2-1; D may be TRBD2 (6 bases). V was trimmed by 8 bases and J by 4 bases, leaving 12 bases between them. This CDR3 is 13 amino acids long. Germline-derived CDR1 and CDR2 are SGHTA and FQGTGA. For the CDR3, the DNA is TGTGCCAGCGGCCCTGGGGGGTACAATGAGCAGTTCTTC. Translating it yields CASGPGGYNEQFF.

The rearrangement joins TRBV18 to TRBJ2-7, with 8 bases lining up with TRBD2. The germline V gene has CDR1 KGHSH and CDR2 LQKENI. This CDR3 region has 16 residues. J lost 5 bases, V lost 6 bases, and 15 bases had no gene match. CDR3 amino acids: CASSNALAAVANEQYF. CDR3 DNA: TGTGCCAGCTCGAACGCACTAGCGGCCGTAGCGAACGAGCAGTACTTC. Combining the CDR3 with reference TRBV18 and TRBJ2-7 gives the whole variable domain NAGVMQNPRHLVRRRGQEARLRCSPMKGHSHVYWYRQLPEEGLKFMVYLQKENIIDESGMPKERFSAEFPKEGPSILRIQQVVRGDSAAYFCASSNALAAVANEQYFGPGTRLTVT.

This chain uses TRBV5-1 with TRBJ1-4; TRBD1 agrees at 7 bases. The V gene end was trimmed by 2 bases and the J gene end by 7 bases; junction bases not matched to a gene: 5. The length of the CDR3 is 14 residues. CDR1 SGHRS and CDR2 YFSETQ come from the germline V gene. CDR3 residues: CASSFTGVGEKLFF. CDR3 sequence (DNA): TGCGCCAGCAGCTTTACAGGGGTCGGTGAAAAACTGTTTTTT.

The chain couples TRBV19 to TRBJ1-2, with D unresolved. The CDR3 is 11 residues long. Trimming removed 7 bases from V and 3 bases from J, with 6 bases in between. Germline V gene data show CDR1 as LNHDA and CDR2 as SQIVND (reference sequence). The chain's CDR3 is CASKRDYGYTF. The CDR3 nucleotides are TGTGCCAGTAAGCGTGACTATGGCTACACCTTC.

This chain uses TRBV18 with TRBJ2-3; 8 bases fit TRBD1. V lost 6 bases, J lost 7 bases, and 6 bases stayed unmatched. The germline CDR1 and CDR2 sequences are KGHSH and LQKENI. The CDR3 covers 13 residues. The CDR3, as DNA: TGTGCCAGCTCGGCGGACAGGGAGAATACGCAGTATTTT. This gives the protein CASSADRENTQYF.

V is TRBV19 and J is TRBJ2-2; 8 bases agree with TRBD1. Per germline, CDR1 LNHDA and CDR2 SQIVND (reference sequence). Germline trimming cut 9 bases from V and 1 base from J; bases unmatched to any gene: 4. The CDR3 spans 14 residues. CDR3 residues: CASSGTGNTGELFF. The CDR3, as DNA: TGTGCCAGCTCCGGGACAGGGAACACCGGGGAGCTGTTTTTT. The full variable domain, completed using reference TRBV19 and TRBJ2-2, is DGGITQSPKYLFRKEGQNVTLSCEQNLNHDAMYWYRQDPGQGLRLIYYSQIVNDFQKGDIAEGYSVSREKKESFPLTVTSAQKNPTAFYLCASSGTGNTGELFFGEGSRLTVL.

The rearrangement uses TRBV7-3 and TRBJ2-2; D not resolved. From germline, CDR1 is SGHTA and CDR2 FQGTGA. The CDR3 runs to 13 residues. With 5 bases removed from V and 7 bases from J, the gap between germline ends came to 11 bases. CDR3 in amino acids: CASSPNHGGELFF. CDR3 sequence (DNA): TGTGCCAGCAGCCCTAACCACGGCGGGGAGCTGTTTTTT.